This entry describes one TCR beta chain. The antigen is unknown. Clones were sequenced by immunoSEQ multiplex PCR, and TCRdb holds only the in-frame ones, with some missing. The data show 150,000 to 200,000 clones, about 94% seen once. The sample comes from a study of T cell responses to AZD1222 COVID-19 vaccine. Findings of the study overall: The span of vaccine-associated CD4 TCRs extended across spike, with dominance at 160-218 and 743-854.

This CDR3 region has 13 residues. V dropped 6 bases and J dropped 6 bases, with 12 bases sitting between them. Second-dose timings of about 4 or about 12 weeks were pooled. The clonotype originates from an adult who received the AZD1222 COVID-19 vaccine. Sequenced material: peripheral blood, taken 28 days after the second AZD1222 dose. V is TRBV12-3 or TRBV12-4 and J is TRBJ1-5, with D possibly being TRBD1 (6 bases). CDR3 sequence reads: CASSSRGIQPQHF. Here the CDR3 DNA reads TGTGCCAGCAGCTCGAGGGGGATTCAGCCCCAGCATTTT.